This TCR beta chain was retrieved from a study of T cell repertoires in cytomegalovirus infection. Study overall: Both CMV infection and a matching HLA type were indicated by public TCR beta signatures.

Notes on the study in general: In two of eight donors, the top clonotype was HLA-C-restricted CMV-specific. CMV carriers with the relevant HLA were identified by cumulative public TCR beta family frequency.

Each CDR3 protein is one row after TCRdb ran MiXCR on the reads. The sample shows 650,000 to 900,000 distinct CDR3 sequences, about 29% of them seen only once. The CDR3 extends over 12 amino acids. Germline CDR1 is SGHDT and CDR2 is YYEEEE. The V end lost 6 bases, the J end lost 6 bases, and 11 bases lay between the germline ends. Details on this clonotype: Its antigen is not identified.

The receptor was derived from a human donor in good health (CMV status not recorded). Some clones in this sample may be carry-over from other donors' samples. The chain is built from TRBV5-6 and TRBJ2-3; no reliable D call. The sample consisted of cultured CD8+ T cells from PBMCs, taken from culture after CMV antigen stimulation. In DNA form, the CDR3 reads TGTGCCAGCAATCGTTTCCCTGATACGCAGTATTTT. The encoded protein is CASNRFPDTQYF.